The T cell receptor (beta chain) described here comes from a study of blood T cell repertoires in COVID-19. Study information: PBMCs, B-cell-depleted T cells, or T cells were the source of the cDNA or gDNA that made up the material.

The CDR3 loop spans 16 amino acids. Germline V gene lookup returns CDR1 MNHEY and CDR2 SVGAGI. Trimming removed 0 bases from V and 0 bases from J; junction bases left unmatched: 4. Authors' methods: Amplification of reference gene primers provided the estimated nucleated cell counts. Sequenced by immunoSEQ multiplex PCR; TCRdb stores in-frame clones only, minus some. The V and J calls and clone size are taken from that table; D and trimming were inferred from the DNA. The table has hundreds of thousands of clones, approximately 87% seen once; the top ten hold over 2%. The sequence came from a woman aged 55-69 years with COVID-19, enrolled during active disease. The chain employs TRBV6-5 and TRBJ1-2, with 7 positions matching TRBD1. The sequencing input was peripheral blood. In DNA, the CDR3 is TGTGCCAGCAGTTACTCTGGGACAGACCCTAACTATGGCTACACCTTC. Translated, it gives CASSYSGTDPNYGYTF.